This record concerns one TCR beta chain sequence. This sample is drawn from a study of Graves' ophthalmopathy and Graves' hyperthyroidism. Study-wide background: Peripheral blood was collected at initial diagnosis, before any treatment.

Amplification from RNA transcripts yielded the TCR beta CDR3 regions. The workflow started with a first-round RT-PCR run with HTBI primers and then moved on to a second-round multiplex PCR. TCRdb independently ran MiXCR on the multiplex PCR reads; one entry per CDR3 protein. The sample contains hundreds of thousands of distinct CDR3 sequences, approximately 21% of which appear only once. Germline V CDR1 and CDR2: MNHNS, SASEGT. The V and J ends lost 6 bases and 2 bases respectively, with 10 bases between them. The CDR3 contains 13 residues. This sequence was found in a woman aged 18 to 35 with stable Graves' hyperthyroidism. The V gene is TRBV6-1, the J gene TRBJ1-1, with D hard to call. Sequencing input: peripheral blood. The CDR3 DNA reads as TGTGCCAGCAGGGTCGACCGCAACACTGAAGCTTTCTTT. Protein product: CASRVDRNTEAFF.